This TCR beta chain was sequenced during a study of blood T cell repertoires in COVID-19. Looking at the study overall: COVID-19 samples, acute and convalescent, were from the United States, Italy and Spain. In each case, the material was cDNA or gDNA derived from T cells, B-cell-depleted T cells, or PBMCs.

CDR1 and CDR2 from the germline V gene are MNHEY and SVGAGI. V was clipped by 5 bases and J by 6 bases; unmatched bases: 4. The CDR3 runs to 15 residues. Original processing notes: Nucleated cell counts were estimated from reference gene primer amplification. Sequenced by immunoSEQ multiplex PCR; TCRdb stores in-frame clones only, minus some. V, J and clone size reflect that table, while D and trimming were determined from the DNA. The sample lists approximately 45,000 clones, about 70% seen once, with approximately 60% in the top ten. The chain is built from TRBV6-5 and TRBJ2-1, with 13 bases fitting TRBD2. Sequenced material: peripheral blood. This clonotype was obtained from an elderly man with acute or convalescent COVID-19. The CDR3 loop reads CASSPGTSGINEQFF. DNA for the CDR3: TGTGCCAGCAGTCCGGGGACTAGCGGGATCAATGAGCAGTTCTTC.